This T cell receptor (beta chain) was sequenced in a study of blood T cell repertoires in COVID-19. The overall study: Specimens from acute and convalescent COVID-19 originated in the United States, Italy and Spain. From T cells, B-cell-depleted T cells, or PBMCs came the material, which was cDNA or gDNA.

Only in-frame clones appear in the TCRdb table, and some are missing; sequencing was by immunoSEQ multiplex PCR. The sample includes more than 200,000 clones, 70% to 85% of them seen just once. The CDR3 is 18 amino acids. The J segment lost 3 bases and the V segment lost 0 bases, leaving 9 bases of the junction unmatched. CDR1 KGHSH and CDR2 LQKENI come from the germline V gene. This TCR came from a woman older than 75 with active or convalescent COVID-19. Sequenced: peripheral blood. This chain links TRBV18 with TRBJ2-1; 9 bases fit TRBD1. CDR3 sequence (DNA): TGTGCCAGCTCACCACCTACCGGGACAGGGCTCCACTACAATGAGCAGTTCTTC. It is translated as CASSPPTGTGLHYNEQFF.